These 15 T cell receptor beta chains were sequenced from one sample in a study of cytomegalovirus exposure and HLA in healthy donors. Only in-frame clones appear in the TCRdb table, and some are missing; sequencing was by immunoSEQ multiplex PCR. This sample has about 75,000 clones, with around four fifths found just once. Sequenced material: PBMCs. Receptors were obtained from a man aged 25-40 years in good health and CMV-seronegative.

The V and J genes are TRBV28 and TRBJ1-1, with D unclear. From germline, CDR1 is MDHEN and CDR2 SYDVKM. The CDR3 consists of 11 residues. V was cut by 7 bases and J by 4 bases, with 7 bases left in between. The CDR3 loop is CASTGSTEAFF. In DNA, the CDR3 is TGTGCCAGCACCGGGAGCACTGAAGCTTTCTTT.

J is TRBJ2-1 and V is TRBV4-3, with 7 bases lining up with TRBD2. The ends lost 0 bases at V and 5 bases at J; junction bases unmatched: 7. This CDR3 spans 16 amino acids. Germline assignment: CDR1 LGHNA and CDR2 YSLEER. For the CDR3, the DNA is TGCGCCAGCAGCCAAGATTTGACTAGCAGAAACAATGAGCAGTTCTTC. It codes for CASSQDLTSRNNEQFF.

The chain recombines TRBV4-1 with TRBJ1-5, with unresolved D. The CDR3 runs 15 residues. Between the trimmed V and J ends, which lost 0 bases and 3 bases, there was a span of 9 bases. The germline V gene has CDR1 MGHRA and CDR2 YSYEKL. CDR3 coding DNA: TGCGCCAGCAGCCAAGAGGGGAGGGACAATCAGCCCCAGCATTTT. Its translation: CASSQEGRDNQPQHF.

The rearrangement uses TRBV27 and TRBJ1-4, with 7 bases that match TRBD1. After removal of 6 bases from V and 1 base from J, the junction contained 5 bases not matched to a gene. The germline CDR1 and CDR2 sequences are MNHEY and SMNVEV (reference sequence). The CDR3 length is 15 residues. DNA for the CDR3: TGTGCCAGCAGCCAGGGGGGAGGAACTAATGAAAAACTGTTTTTT. Translating gives CASSQGGGTNEKLFF.

The V and J genes are TRBV5-1 and TRBJ2-3, with TRBD2 matching 10 bases. The CDR3 spans 16 residues. V shed 6 bases, J shed 2 bases, and the junction held 9 bases outside the gene matches. The V gene's germline CDR1 is SGHRS and CDR2 YFSETQ. CDR3 amino acids: CASTQGLAATTDTQYF. For the CDR3, the DNA is TGCGCCAGCACCCAAGGACTAGCGGCTACCACAGATACGCAGTATTTT.

In the case of this clone: Distinct nucleotide sequences in the sample also encode this CDR3. The DNA for the CDR3 is TGTGCCAGCAGCGTAGGGACAGGGAACACTGAAGCTTTCTTT. Its translation: CASSVGTGNTEAFF. The V gene is TRBV9, the J gene TRBJ1-1, with TRBD1 matching 7 bases. CDR3 length equals 14 residues. Germline CDR1 and CDR2: SGDLS and YYNGEE. V was pared by 0 bases and J by 1 base, with 0 bases of the junction left unmatched. Based on the CDR3 plus reference TRBV9 and TRBJ1-1, the full variable domain is DSGVTQTPKHLITATGQRVTLRCSPRSGDLSVYWYQQSLDQGLQFLIQYYNGEERAKGNILERFSAQQFPDLHSELNLSSLELGDSALYFCASSVGTGNTEAFFGQGTRLTVV.

The chain uses TRBV6-1 and TRBJ1-2; perhaps TRBD1 as D (6 bases). The ends were cut back, 3 bases at V and 4 bases at J, with 12 bases in the middle. This CDR3 contains 14 residues. Germline V gives CDR1 MNHNS, CDR2 SASEGT. The chain's CDR3 is CASSEYQGLYGYTF. In DNA form, the CDR3 reads TGTGCCAGCAGTGAGTACCAGGGGCTCTATGGCTACACCTTC.

The CDR3: CASSVDFVTGRLGYGYTF. The DNA for the CDR3 is TGTGCCAGCAGCGTAGACTTTGTTACAGGGCGGTTGGGATATGGCTACACCTTC. The chain combines TRBV9 with TRBJ1-2, with a possible D match to TRBD1 (6 bases). This CDR3 spans 18 amino acids. V lost 0 bases and J 5 bases, leaving 23 bases between the germline ends. CDR1 and CDR2 (germline): SGDLS, YYNGEE. Combining the CDR3 with reference TRBV9 and TRBJ1-2 gives the whole variable domain DSGVTQTPKHLITATGQRVTLRCSPRSGDLSVYWYQQSLDQGLQFLIQYYNGEERAKGNILERFSAQQFPDLHSELNLSSLELGDSALYFCASSVDFVTGRLGYGYTFGSGTRLTVV.

This clone was counted a single time. The rearrangement joins TRBV7-3 to TRBJ1-2, with a tentative D call TRBD1 (5 bases). The CDR3 sequence is 13 residues long. Germline CDR1 SGHTA, CDR2 FQGTGA. Trimming removed 3 bases from V and 5 bases from J, with 10 bases in between. CDR3 region: CASSLLGGYGYTF. In DNA form, the CDR3 reads TGTGCCAGCAGCTTGCTCGGGGGGTATGGCTACACCTTC.

This chain joins TRBV7-3 and TRBJ2-1; no clear D gene. V lost 1 base, J lost 5 bases, and 6 bases lay in between. The CDR3 sequence is 13 residues long. Germline CDR1 SGHTA, CDR2 FQGTGA. Here the CDR3 DNA reads TGTGCCAGCAGCTTAAACCAGGACAATGAGCAGTTCTTC. Its protein product is CASSLNQDNEQFF.

The rearrangement uses TRBV5-1 and TRBJ2-7, with TRBD2 matching over 8 bases. J was trimmed by 5 bases and V by 4 bases; bases with no gene match: 11. Looked up from germline, CDR1 is SGHRS and CDR2 is YFSETQ. The CDR3 contains 15 residues. In nucleotides, the CDR3 is TGCGCCAGCAGCAAAGGACTAGCAGGATTGGACGAGCAGTACGTC. It translates to CASSKGLAGLDEQYV.

This chain joins TRBV11-2 and TRBJ1-5; 8 nucleotides line up with TRBD1. V gave up 5 bases and J gave up 6 bases; unmatched junction bases: 9. Per germline, CDR1 SGHAT and CDR2 FQNNGV. CDR3 length: 15 residues. CDR3 DNA sequence: TGTGCCAGCAGCACGACCGCAGGGGGCGGTCAGCCCCAGCATTTT. Its protein is CASSTTAGGGQPQHF.

The chain has TRBV7-6 and TRBJ2-5, with 10 bases lining up with TRBD2. CDR1 and CDR2 (germline): SGHVS, FNYEAQ. V shed 5 bases and J 5 bases; nucleotides not matched to a gene: 14. The CDR3 is made up of 17 amino acids. The CDR3 here is CASSHDGTSVVRETQYF. The DNA for the CDR3 is TGTGCCAGCAGCCATGACGGGACTAGCGTCGTCCGGGAGACCCAGTACTTC.

The genes are TRBV2 and TRBJ2-2; tentative D call: TRBD2 (6 bases). The CDR3 consists of 16 residues. Trimming took off 3 bases at V and 5 bases at J, with 16 bases between the two ends. CDR1 and CDR2 from the germline V gene are SNHLY and FYNNEI. DNA for the CDR3: TGTGCCAGCAGTGAGAGGGCTAGCGTGTTAACCGGGGAGCTGTTTTTT. It codes for CASSERASVLTGELFF.

V usage is TRBV6-4 and J usage is TRBJ2-3; 12 bases map to TRBD2. Germline V gives CDR1 MRHNA, CDR2 SNTAGT. The J segment lost 4 bases and the V segment lost 2 bases, leaving 1 base of the junction unmatched. CDR3 length equals 15 residues. As DNA, the CDR3 is TGTGCCAGCAGTGACGGACTAGCGGGATCAGATACGCAGTATTTT. This codes for CASSDGLAGSDTQYF.